Each of the 11 T cell receptor beta chains below was sequenced from the same sample in a study of cytomegalovirus exposure and HLA in healthy donors. The PCR ran on 60 Vbeta and 13 Jbeta primers. Profiled with immunoSEQ multiplex PCR; TCRdb holds only in-frame clones, not every one. The sample contains around 220,000 clones, over 60% of which appear only once. The sequencing input was PBMCs. Source of these receptors: a man aged 35 to 55 in good health and CMV-seronegative.

The V call is TRBV5-1, the J call TRBJ1-4; no firm D call. From germline, CDR1 is SGHRS and CDR2 YFSETQ. V lost 1 base to trimming and J lost 7 bases, with 8 bases between them. CDR3 length: 13 residues. CDR3 sequence: CASSLIGGEKLFF. The CDR3 DNA reads TGCGCCAGCAGCTTGATCGGCGGTGAAAAACTGTTTTTT.

The chain has TRBV5-4 and TRBJ1-5; unclear D gene. This CDR3 region has 13 residues. The germline CDR1 and CDR2 sequences are SGHNT and YYREEE (reference sequence). V was shortened by 5 bases and J by 4 bases, with 10 bases between the two germline ends. The DNA of the CDR3 is TGTGCCAGCAGTTCCAGTTTAAATCAGCCCCAGCATTTT. The encoded protein is CASSSSLNQPQHF. The full variable domain, its missing parts supplied by reference TRBV5-4 and TRBJ1-5, is ETGVTQSPTHLIKTRGQQVTLRCSSQSGHNTVSWYQQALGQGPQFIFQYYREEENGRGNFPPRFSGLQFPNYSSELNVNALELDDSALYLCASSSSLNQPQHFGDGTRLSIL.

V is TRBV7-6 and J is TRBJ2-1, with 8 bases lining up with TRBD2. Germline V gene sequence: CDR1 SGHVS, CDR2 FNYEAQ. J lost 7 bases, V lost 6 bases, and 8 bases had no gene match. This CDR3 has 14 amino acids. The CDR3 region is CASSYGLARNEQFF. CDR3 nucleotides: TGTGCCAGCAGTTACGGACTAGCTAGAAATGAGCAGTTCTTC.

V and J are TRBV28 and TRBJ1-3; D might be TRBD1 (5 bases). The CDR3 is 14 residues long. Germline V CDR1 and CDR2: MDHEN, SYDVKM. Between the trimmed V and J ends, which lost 6 bases and 4 bases, there was a span of 13 bases. CDR3 region: CASSPAGEGNTIYF. The CDR3 DNA follows: TGTGCCAGCAGCCCGGCGGGGGAAGGAAACACCATATATTTT.

This chain joins TRBV2 and TRBJ1-5, with 7 positions matching TRBD1. CDR1 is SNHLY, CDR2 FYNNEI, per germline. The CDR3 is made up of 14 amino acids. Trimming took 8 bases from V and 6 from J; bases not matched to a gene: 10. The CDR3 nucleotides are TGTGCCAGCGGAAGACAGGGACAAGGTCAGCCCCAGCATTTT. Its protein product is CASGRQGQGQPQHF.

The chain recombines TRBV18 with TRBJ1-5, with D tentatively TRBD1 (5 bases). Germline lookup yields CDR1 KGHSH and CDR2 LQKENI. V shed 3 bases and J shed 1 base, with 13 bases lying between them. The CDR3 spans 16 residues. For the CDR3, the DNA is TGTGCCAGCTCACCCGTTGGGGGGGTGAGCAATCAGCCCCAGCATTTT. Its translation: CASSPVGGVSNQPQHF.

The rearrangement links TRBV27 to TRBJ2-7; perhaps TRBD2 as D (6 bases). The CDR3 loop spans 13 amino acids. The germline V and J ends were trimmed by 3 bases and 6 bases, with 12 bases remaining between them. CDR1 MNHEY and CDR2 SMNVEV come from the germline V gene (reference sequence). The CDR3 DNA reads TGTGCCAGCAGTTTCGGGACTCCCCTCGAGCAGTACTTC. Translating gives CASSFGTPLEQYF.

The rearrangement uses TRBV5-4 and TRBJ2-2; 11 bases match TRBD2. The CDR3 is made up of 18 amino acids. V shed 1 base, J shed 0 bases, and the junction held 5 bases outside the gene matches. CDR1 SGHNT and CDR2 YYREEE come from the germline V gene (reference sequence). In nucleotides, the CDR3 is TGTGCCAGCAGCTTGTCTAGCGGGAGGCCCTCGAACACCGGGGAGCTGTTTTTT. It yields the protein CASSLSSGRPSNTGELFF.

CDR3 residues: CASSLLTSRGPNEQFF. CDR3 DNA: TGTGCCAGCAGCTTATTGACTAGCAGGGGGCCCAATGAGCAGTTCTTC. The chain recombines TRBV7-2 with TRBJ2-1, with D possibly matching TRBD1 (8 bases). The CDR3 has 16 amino acids. The V and J ends lost 2 bases and 6 bases respectively, with 17 bases between them. Germline assignment: CDR1 SGHTA and CDR2 FQGNSA. The full variable domain, rest sourced from reference TRBV7-2 and TRBJ2-1, is GAGVSQSPSNKVTEKGKDVELRCDPISGHTALYWYRQSLGQGLEFLIYFQGNSAPDKSGLPSDRFSAERTGGSVSTLTIQRTQQEDSAVYLCASSLLTSRGPNEQFFGPGTRLTVL.

The chain links TRBV10-3 to TRBJ1-1; D may be TRBD1 (6 bases). This CDR3 has 13 residues. CDR1 and CDR2 from the germline V gene are ENHRY and SYGVKD. V was pared by 7 bases and J by 8 bases, with 17 bases between. The CDR3 nucleotides read TGTGCCATCAAAATCACAGGGAGGGGCGAAGCTTTCTTT. Translation: CAIKITGRGEAFF.

The chain is built from TRBV11-2 and TRBJ1-1, with TRBD1 as a possible D gene (6 bases). The CDR3 has 15 amino acids. Germline V gene data show CDR1 as SGHAT and CDR2 as FQNNGV. Trimming took off 2 bases at V and 2 bases at J, with 12 bases between the two ends. DNA of the CDR3: TGTGCCAGCAGCTTATTGGCCAGGGGAAACACTGAAGCTTTCTTT. It codes for CASSLLARGNTEAFF.